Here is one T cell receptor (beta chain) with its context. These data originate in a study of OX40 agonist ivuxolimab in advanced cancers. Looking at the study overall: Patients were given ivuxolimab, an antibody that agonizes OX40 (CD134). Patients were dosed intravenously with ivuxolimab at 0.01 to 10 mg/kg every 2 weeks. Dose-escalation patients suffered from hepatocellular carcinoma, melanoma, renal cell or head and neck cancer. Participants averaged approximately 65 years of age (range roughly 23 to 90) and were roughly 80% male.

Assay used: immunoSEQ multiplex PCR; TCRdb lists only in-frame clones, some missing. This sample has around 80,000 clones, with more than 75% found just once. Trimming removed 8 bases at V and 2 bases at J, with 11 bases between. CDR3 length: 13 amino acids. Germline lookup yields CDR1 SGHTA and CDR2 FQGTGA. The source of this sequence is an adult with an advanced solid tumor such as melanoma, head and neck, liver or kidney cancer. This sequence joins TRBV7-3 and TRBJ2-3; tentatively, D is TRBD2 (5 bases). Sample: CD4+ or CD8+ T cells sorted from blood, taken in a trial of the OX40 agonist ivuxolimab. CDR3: CASSRGITDTQYF. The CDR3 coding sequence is TGTGCCAGCTCTCGGGGTATCACAGATACGCAGTATTTT.